This T cell receptor beta chain comes out of a study of siplizumab effects on memory and regulatory T cells. Assaying covered approximately 10^5 TCR templates per sample. TCRdb's table, derived via immunoSEQ multiplex PCR, lists solely in-frame clones and lacks some. Of approximately 120,000 clones listed, just over 90% were seen once; the top ten hold around 0.73%. This clone was recorded only once. Its matching antigen is unknown. Study-wide results and limits: Controls showed an average of around 27% Treg-derived mappable alloreactive CD4+ clones, while siplizumab showed about 69%. No assignable naive or memory phenotype existed for roughly 75-97% of proliferating CD4+ or CD8+ clones. Alloreactive clones mapping to unstimulated subsets formed only a minor fraction.

Between the trimmed V and J ends, which lost 4 bases and 5 bases, there was a span of 18 bases. This CDR3 region has 15 residues. CDR1 is MGHRA, CDR2 YSYEKL, per germline. Source material: Tregs sorted from blood. This sequence joins TRBV4-1 and TRBJ2-7; the D gene could be TRBD1 or TRBD2 (5 bases each). The receptor comes from a human donor in good health. The CDR3 DNA follows: TGCGCCAGCAGCCCCTTCCCGGGACCTAGGAACGAGCAGTACTTC. Amino acids: CASSPFPGPRNEQYF.